This T cell receptor (beta chain) was observed in a study of CD8 T cells in ankylosing spondylitis. CDR3 size: 13 residues. Germline V lookup: CDR1 DFQATT, CDR2 SNEGSKA (reference sequence). V lost 6 bases to trimming and J lost 3 bases, with 14 bases between them. Notes on this clonotype: Its antigen remains unknown.

Via MiXCR, TCRdb re-called the 5' RACE reads, giving one row per CDR3 protein. The sample has some 87,000 distinct CDR3 sequences, around 27% seen once. Overall study results and limits: Disease-linked clones reportedly concentrated significantly in matched ankylosing spondylitis synovial fluid. Previously reported in reactive arthritis synovial fluid and blood were some of the motif variants. Disease-linked clones bore a CD8+ phenotype, appearing relatively rarely in peripheral blood. In ankylosing spondylitis blood, a motif of seven to nine highly homologous TCR beta variants appeared characteristic.

This clonotype was obtained from a male donor with ankylosing spondylitis or in good health (not recorded which). The sample comprised blood, either unsorted or a sorted T cell fraction (not recorded which). The rearrangement uses TRBV20-1 and TRBJ1-2; D perhaps matches TRBD1 (5 bases). This CDR3 is CSAEDKPDYGYTF. CDR3 sequence (DNA): TGCAGTGCCGAGGACAAACCGGACTATGGCTACACCTTC.